This paragraph reports one T cell receptor (beta chain). These data originate in a study of blood T cell repertoires in COVID-19. Across the study: Sites across the United States, Italy and Spain contributed samples from acute and convalescent COVID-19.

This table comes from immunoSEQ multiplex PCR, and its TCRdb copy is limited to in-frame clones, with some not included. In the table there are some 190,000 clones, around 85% of which are singletons. Sequences were obtained from peripheral blood. The clonotype was recovered from a woman in her forties or fifties with acute or convalescent COVID-19.

CDR3 residues: CASSSDSETQYF. In DNA, the CDR3 is TGTGCCAGCAGCTCAGACAGCGAGACCCAGTACTTC. The chain combines TRBV7-9 with TRBJ2-5; D may be TRBD1 (5 bases). Trimming stripped 4 bases from V and 5 bases from J, with 8 bases between. The V gene's germline CDR1 is SEHNR and CDR2 FQNEAQ (reference sequence). The CDR3 consists of 12 residues.